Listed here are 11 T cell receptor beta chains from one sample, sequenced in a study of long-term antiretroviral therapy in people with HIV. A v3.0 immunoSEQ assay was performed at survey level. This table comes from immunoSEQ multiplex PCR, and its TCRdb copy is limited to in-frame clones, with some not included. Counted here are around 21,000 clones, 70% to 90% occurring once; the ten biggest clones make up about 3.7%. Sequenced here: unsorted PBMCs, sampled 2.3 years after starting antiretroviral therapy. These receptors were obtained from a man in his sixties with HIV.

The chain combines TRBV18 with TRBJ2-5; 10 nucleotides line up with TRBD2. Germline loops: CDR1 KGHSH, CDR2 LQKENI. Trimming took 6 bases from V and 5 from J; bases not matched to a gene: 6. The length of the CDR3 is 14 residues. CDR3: CASSQTSGLETQYF. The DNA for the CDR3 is TGTGCCAGCTCCCAGACTAGCGGGTTGGAGACCCAGTACTTC.

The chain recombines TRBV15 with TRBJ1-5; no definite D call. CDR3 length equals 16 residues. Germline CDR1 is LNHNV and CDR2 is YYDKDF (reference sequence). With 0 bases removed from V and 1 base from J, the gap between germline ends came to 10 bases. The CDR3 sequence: CATSRENSHSNQPQHF. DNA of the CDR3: TGTGCCACCAGCAGAGAGAACAGTCACAGCAATCAGCCCCAGCATTTT.

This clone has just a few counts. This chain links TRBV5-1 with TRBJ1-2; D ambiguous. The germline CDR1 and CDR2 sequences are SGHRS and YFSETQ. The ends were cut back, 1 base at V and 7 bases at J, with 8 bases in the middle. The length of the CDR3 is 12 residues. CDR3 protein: CASSLTRGGYTF. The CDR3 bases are TGCGCCAGCAGCTTGACCCGCGGTGGCTACACCTTC. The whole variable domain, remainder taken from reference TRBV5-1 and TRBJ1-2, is KAGVTQTPRYLIKTRGQQVTLSCSPISGHRSVSWYQQTPGQGLQFLFEYFSETQRNKGNFPGRFSGRQFSNSRSEMNVSTLELGDSALYLCASSLTRGGYTFGSGTRLTVV.

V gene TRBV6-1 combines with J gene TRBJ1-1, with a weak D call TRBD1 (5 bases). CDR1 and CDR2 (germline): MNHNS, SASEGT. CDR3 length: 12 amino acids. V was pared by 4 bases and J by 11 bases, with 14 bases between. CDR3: CASSAPKGRAFF. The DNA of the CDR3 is TGTGCCAGCAGTGCCCCCAAGGGGCGGGCTTTCTTT.

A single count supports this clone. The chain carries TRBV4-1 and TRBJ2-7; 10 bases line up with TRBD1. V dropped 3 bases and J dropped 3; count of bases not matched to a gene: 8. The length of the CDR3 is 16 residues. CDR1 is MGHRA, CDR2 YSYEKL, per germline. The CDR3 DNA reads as TGCGCCAGCAGCCAGCGCCCCGGGACAGGGGACTACGAGCAGTACTTC. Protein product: CASSQRPGTGDYEQYF.

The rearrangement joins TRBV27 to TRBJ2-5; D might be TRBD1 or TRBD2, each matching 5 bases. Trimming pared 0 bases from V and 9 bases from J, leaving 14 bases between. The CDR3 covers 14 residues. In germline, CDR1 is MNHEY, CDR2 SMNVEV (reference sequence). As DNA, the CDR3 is TGTGCCAGCAGTTTATCGGGGCTATCCGGGGCCCAGTACTTC. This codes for CASSLSGLSGAQYF.

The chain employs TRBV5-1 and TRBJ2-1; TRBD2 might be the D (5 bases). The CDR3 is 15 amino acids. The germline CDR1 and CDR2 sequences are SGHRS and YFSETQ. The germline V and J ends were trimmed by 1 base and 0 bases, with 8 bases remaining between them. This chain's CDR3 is CASSLIAGSYNEQFF. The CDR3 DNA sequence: TGCGCCAGCAGCTTGATCGCGGGCTCCTACAATGAGCAGTTCTTC.

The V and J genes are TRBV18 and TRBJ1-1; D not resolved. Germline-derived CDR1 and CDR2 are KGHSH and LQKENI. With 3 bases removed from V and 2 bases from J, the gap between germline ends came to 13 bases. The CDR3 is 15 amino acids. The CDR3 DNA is TGTGCCAGCTCACCTAGGAATTTAATAAACACTGAAGCTTTCTTT. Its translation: CASSPRNLINTEAFF. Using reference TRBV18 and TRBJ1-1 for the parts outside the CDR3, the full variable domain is NAGVMQNPRHLVRRRGQEARLRCSPMKGHSHVYWYRQLPEEGLKFMVYLQKENIIDESGMPKERFSAEFPKEGPSILRIQQVVRGDSAAYFCASSPRNLINTEAFFGQGTRLTVV.

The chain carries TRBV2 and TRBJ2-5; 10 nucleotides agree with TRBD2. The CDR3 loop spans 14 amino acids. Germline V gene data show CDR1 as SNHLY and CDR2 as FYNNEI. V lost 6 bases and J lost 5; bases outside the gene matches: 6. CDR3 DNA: TGTGCCAGCAGCTCCGGGACTAGCGACGAGACCCAGTACTTC. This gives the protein CASSSGTSDETQYF.

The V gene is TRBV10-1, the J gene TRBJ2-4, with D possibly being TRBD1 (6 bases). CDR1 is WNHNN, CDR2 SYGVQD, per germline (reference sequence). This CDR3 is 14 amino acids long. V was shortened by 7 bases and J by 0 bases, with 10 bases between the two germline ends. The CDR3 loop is CASKQGLAKNIQYF. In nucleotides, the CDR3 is TGCGCCAGCAAACAGGGTTTAGCCAAAAACATTCAGTACTTC.

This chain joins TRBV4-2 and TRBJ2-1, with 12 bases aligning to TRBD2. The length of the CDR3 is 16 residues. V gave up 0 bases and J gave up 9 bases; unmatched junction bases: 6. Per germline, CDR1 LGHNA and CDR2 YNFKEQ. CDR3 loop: CASSQDLAGGPGEQFF. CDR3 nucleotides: TGTGCCAGCAGCCAAGATCTAGCGGGAGGGCCGGGTGAGCAGTTCTTC.